One and the same sample provided the 25 T cell receptor beta chains below, sequenced in a study of Ad26.COV2.S vaccination and SARS-CoV-2 variants. Sequencing was performed with immunoSEQ multiplex PCR; in TCRdb, only in-frame clones are kept and a portion is missing. This sample has hundreds of thousands of clones, with roughly 90% found just once. Treatment here: 15 to 20 received Ad26.COV2.S at low or high dose, single or two shots; roughly 5 received placebo; per-sample allocation not given. Specimens were obtained on day 63 following the first vaccine or placebo injection. The material was peripheral blood, obtained in a trial of Ad26.COV2.S vaccine versus placebo. The receptors originated from a person between 18 and 60 years old who received the Ad26.COV2.S COVID-19 vaccine or a placebo.

This chain links TRBV24-1 with TRBJ2-1, with 13 bases matching TRBD2. After removal of 0 bases from V and 7 bases from J, the junction contained 8 bases not matched to a gene. The CDR3 consists of 18 residues. The V gene's germline CDR1 is KGHDR and CDR2 SFDVKD. Here the CDR3 DNA reads TGTGCCACCAGTGATTTGAGGACTAGCGGGAGTAATCGGAATGAGCAGTTCTTC. It encodes CATSDLRTSGSNRNEQFF.

This chain joins TRBV6-1 and TRBJ1-1; D call uncertain. Germline CDR1 MNHNS, CDR2 SASEGT. The V end lost 2 bases, the J end lost 11 bases, and 9 bases lay between the germline ends. CDR3 length: 11 residues. The CDR3 bases are TGTGCCAGCAGTGAAAACGGTCGGGCTTTCTTT. This gives the protein CASSENGRAFF.

The chain uses TRBV10-3 and TRBJ2-7; 14 nucleotides align to TRBD2. CDR3 size: 20 residues. The V and J ends lost 4 bases and 0 bases, in that order; junction bases with no gene match: 14. Germline V gene sequence: CDR1 ENHRY, CDR2 SYGVKD. CDR3 region: CAISATGTSGGLSRSYEQYF. CDR3 DNA: TGTGCCATCAGTGCCACTGGGACTAGCGGGGGCCTGAGCCGCTCCTACGAGCAGTACTTC.

V and J are TRBV18 and TRBJ2-7; no definite D call. CDR3 length: 13 amino acids. Trimming took off 0 bases at V and 5 bases at J, with 8 bases between the two ends. CDR1 is KGHSH, CDR2 LQKENI, per germline. CDR3 coding DNA: TGTGCCAGCTCACCACCGGTGGCAGACGAGCAGTACTTC. It encodes CASSPPVADEQYF.

In the case of this clone: The sample carries other DNA sequences with the same CDR3. DNA for the CDR3: TGTGCCAGCAGCTTAGAACGGGCCTACGAGCAGTACTTC. Translated: CASSLERAYEQYF. The chain recombines TRBV7-2 with TRBJ2-7; D is uncertain. The CDR3 loop spans 13 amino acids. The germline V gene has CDR1 SGHTA and CDR2 FQGNSA. Trimming pared 1 base from V and 2 bases from J, leaving 6 bases between. Looking up the rest from reference TRBV7-2 and TRBJ2-7 gives the full variable domain: GAGVSQSPSNKVTEKGKDVELRCDPISGHTALYWYRQSLGQGLEFLIYFQGNSAPDKSGLPSDRFSAERTGGSVSTLTIQRTQQEDSAVYLCASSLERAYEQYFGPGTRLTVT.

There are a few counts of this clone. This rearrangement joins TRBV2 to TRBJ1-4; D may be TRBD1 (5 bases). V was clipped by 8 bases and J by 6 bases, with 16 bases between them. The CDR3 spans 14 residues. Germline loops: CDR1 SNHLY, CDR2 FYNNEI. In DNA, the CDR3 is TGTGCCAGCGGGGGGGTCCGAGTTTATGAAAAACTGTTTTTT. This encodes CASGGVRVYEKLFF.

This chain links TRBV9 with TRBJ2-3; weak D call: TRBD1 (6 bases). This CDR3 spans 16 amino acids. The V end was cut by 4 bases, the J end by 3 bases, with 18 bases between. Per germline, CDR1 SGDLS and CDR2 YYNGEE. CDR3 sequence (DNA): TGTGCCAGCAGCCCTCCGGGACAACGTAGTACAGATACGCAGTATTTT. Its protein is CASSPPGQRSTDTQYF. Filled out from reference TRBV9 and TRBJ2-3, the complete variable domain reads DSGVTQTPKHLITATGQRVTLRCSPRSGDLSVYWYQQSLDQGLQFLIQYYNGEERAKGNILERFSAQQFPDLHSELNLSSLELGDSALYFCASSPPGQRSTDTQYFGPGTRLTVL.

The gene calls are TRBV6-5 and TRBJ1-2; 7 positions match TRBD1. Germline-derived CDR1 and CDR2 are MNHEY and SVGAGI. The CDR3 is 13 amino acids. The V gene end was trimmed by 5 bases and the J gene end by 3 bases; junction bases not matched to a gene: 3. The CDR3 loop is CASSPTGDYGYTF. As DNA, the CDR3 is TGTGCCAGCAGTCCAACAGGGGACTATGGCTACACCTTC.

This clone was picked up one time. The chain couples TRBV5-1 to TRBJ2-7, with D possibly being TRBD1 (5 bases). Per the germline V gene, CDR1 is SGHRS and CDR2 is YFSETQ. This CDR3 has 15 residues. Trimming took off 5 bases at V and 4 bases at J, with 19 bases between the two ends. As DNA, the CDR3 is TGCGCCAGCAGTGTTGGGGCCGCCCCCCGGTACGAGCAGTACTTC. Residues: CASSVGAAPRYEQYF.

The CDR3 DNA is TGTGCCAGCAGCAAGGGCGATGAGCAGTTCTTC. Amino acid sequence: CASSKGDEQFF. This chain links TRBV7-8 with TRBJ2-1; D is uncertain. Germline lookup yields CDR1 SGHVS and CDR2 FQNEAQ. The CDR3 spans 11 residues. Trimming left V 5 bases short and J 8 bases short, with 7 bases between.

This rearrangement joins TRBV27 to TRBJ2-5, with a tentative D call TRBD2 (5 bases). This CDR3 is built from 15 residues. Germline V gene sequence: CDR1 MNHEY, CDR2 SMNVEV (reference sequence). Trimming took off 8 bases at V and 1 base at J, with 17 bases between the two ends. For the CDR3, the DNA is TGTGCCAGCGCCCCCCTACCGGGAAGCCAAGAGACCCAGTACTTC. Translation gives CASAPLPGSQETQYF.

V gene TRBV7-7 combines with J gene TRBJ2-2; 8 bases agree with TRBD1. CDR1 and CDR2 (germline): SSHAT, FNYEAQ (reference sequence). The CDR3 totals 12 residues. CDR3 bases: TGTGCTATTCGACAGGGGCGTGAGGAGCTGTTTTTT. Translated: CAIRQGREELFF.

This clone came up once. The rearrangement joins TRBV9 to TRBJ1-5, with no clear D. Germline lookup yields CDR1 SGDLS and CDR2 YYNGEE. The CDR3 runs 14 residues. V lost 3 bases to trimming and J lost 3 bases, with 10 bases between them. For the CDR3, the DNA is TGTGCCAGCAGCGGAGGGCCCCTCAATCAGCCCCAGCATTTT. Encoded protein: CASSGGPLNQPQHF.

The chain links TRBV7-6 to TRBJ1-1; no firm D call. Trimming removed 0 bases from V and 1 base from J, with 12 bases in between. The CDR3 has 16 residues. The germline V gene has CDR1 SGHVS and CDR2 FNYEAQ. The CDR3 loop reads CASSLAQAGWNTEAFF. The CDR3 DNA reads TGTGCCAGCAGCTTAGCGCAAGCGGGCTGGAACACTGAAGCTTTCTTT.

This chain joins TRBV11-3 and TRBJ2-7; D remains ambiguous. CDR1 and CDR2 (germline): SGHNT, YENEEA. This CDR3 is built from 14 residues. V lost 5 bases and J lost 2, with 13 bases in between. The chain's CDR3 is CASSPPGLPYEQYF. In DNA form, the CDR3 reads TGTGCCAGCAGCCCCCCGGGTTTACCCTACGAGCAGTACTTC.

The gene calls are TRBV5-1 and TRBJ2-7; 7 bases align to TRBD2. The CDR3 runs 15 residues. Germline CDR1 SGHRS, CDR2 YFSETQ. With V trimmed by 2 bases and J by 0 bases, 5 bases remained unmatched. CDR3 sequence reads: CASSFGASGSYEQYF. DNA for the CDR3: TGCGCCAGCAGCTTCGGGGCTAGCGGCTCCTACGAGCAGTACTTC.

The genes are TRBV21-1 and TRBJ2-5; TRBD1, the D gene given by the table, was not confirmed from the DNA. TRBV21-1 is designated a pseudogene. The CDR3 loop spans 18 amino acids. The CDR3 reads CASSKVRIIRGRGETQYF. CDR3 bases: TGTGCCAGCAGCAAAGTGCGTATTATTAGGGGGCGAGGGGAGACCCAGTACTTC.

A few counts support this clone. The J gene is TRBJ2-7, the V gene TRBV6-5; 9 bases line up with TRBD2. V lost 5 bases and J lost 2; bases outside the gene matches: 4. The CDR3 runs to 14 residues. Per germline, CDR1 MNHEY and CDR2 SVGAGI. The CDR3 DNA sequence: TGTGCCAGCAGTAGACTAGCGGACGCCTACGAGCAGTACTTC. Its translation is CASSRLADAYEQYF.

The chain uses TRBV19 and TRBJ2-4; D uncertain. The CDR3 totals 16 residues. Trimming cost V 3 bases and J 0 bases, with 12 bases left between them. CDR1 is LNHDA and CDR2 is SQIVND in the germline V gene (reference sequence). CDR3 amino acids: CASSMVLTLAKNIQYF. The CDR3 nucleotides read TGTGCCAGTAGTATGGTCCTTACACTAGCCAAAAACATTCAGTACTTC. The full variable domain, completed using reference TRBV19 and TRBJ2-4, is DGGITQSPKYLFRKEGQNVTLSCEQNLNHDAMYWYRQDPGQGLRLIYYSQIVNDFQKGDIAEGYSVSREKKESFPLTVTSAQKNPTAFYLCASSMVLTLAKNIQYFGAGTRLSVL.

This clone was recorded a few times. The chain joins TRBV10-1 to TRBJ1-3; D call uncertain. V lost 1 base and J 0 bases, leaving 10 bases between the germline ends. Germline V gene lookup returns CDR1 WNHNN and CDR2 SYGVQD (reference sequence). This CDR3 spans 16 amino acids. CDR3 sequence reads: CASSEYPPPSGNTIYF. The CDR3 DNA follows: TGCGCCAGCAGTGAGTACCCCCCTCCCTCTGGAAACACCATATATTTT.

The rearrangement links TRBV3-1 (or the pseudogene TRBV3-2) to TRBJ2-7, with 10 bases matching TRBD2. Trimming took 0 bases from V and 6 from J; bases not matched to a gene: 5. Germline V lookup: CDR1 LGHDT, CDR2 YNNKEL (reference sequence). The CDR3 totals 15 residues. In DNA, the CDR3 is TGTGCCAGCAGCCAAGAACCTAGCGGGGGCCGCGAGCAGTACTTC. Translated: CASSQEPSGGREQYF.

This clone turned up a few times. The rearrangement links TRBV30 to TRBJ2-7; no definite D call. The germline V and J ends were trimmed by 0 bases and 0 bases, with 6 bases remaining between them. CDR1 GTSNPN and CDR2 SVGIG come from the germline V gene (reference sequence). CDR3 size: 13 residues. The CDR3 sequence is CAWSVSVSYEQYF. The CDR3 nucleotides are TGTGCCTGGAGTGTATCGGTCTCCTACGAGCAGTACTTC.

The chain recombines TRBV7-2 with TRBJ1-5; tentative D call: TRBD1 (6 bases). Germline V gene lookup returns CDR1 SGHTA and CDR2 FQGNSA. The CDR3 totals 15 residues. Trimming took off 5 bases at V and 0 bases at J, with 11 bases between the two ends. CDR3 residues: CASSGGQYSNQPQHF. CDR3 coding DNA: TGTGCCAGCAGCGGTGGACAGTATAGCAATCAGCCCCAGCATTTT.

The chain employs TRBV6-6 and TRBJ1-5; a possible D gene is TRBD1 (5 bases). Germline V gene data show CDR1 as MNHNY and CDR2 as SVGAGI (reference sequence). With 5 bases removed from V and 0 bases from J, the gap between germline ends came to 17 bases. The CDR3 runs to 17 residues. This chain's CDR3 is CASSPRMGTYSNQPQHF. DNA for the CDR3: TGTGCCAGCAGTCCTAGGATGGGGACCTATAGCAATCAGCCCCAGCATTTT.

The V gene is TRBV19, the J gene TRBJ2-2; tentatively, D is TRBD2 (6 bases). The V end was cut by 6 bases, the J end by 5 bases, with 7 bases between. Germline V gives CDR1 LNHDA, CDR2 SQIVND (reference sequence). The CDR3 sequence is 12 residues long. This CDR3 is CASRDYTGELFF. As DNA, the CDR3 is TGTGCCAGTAGGGACTATACCGGGGAGCTGTTTTTT.